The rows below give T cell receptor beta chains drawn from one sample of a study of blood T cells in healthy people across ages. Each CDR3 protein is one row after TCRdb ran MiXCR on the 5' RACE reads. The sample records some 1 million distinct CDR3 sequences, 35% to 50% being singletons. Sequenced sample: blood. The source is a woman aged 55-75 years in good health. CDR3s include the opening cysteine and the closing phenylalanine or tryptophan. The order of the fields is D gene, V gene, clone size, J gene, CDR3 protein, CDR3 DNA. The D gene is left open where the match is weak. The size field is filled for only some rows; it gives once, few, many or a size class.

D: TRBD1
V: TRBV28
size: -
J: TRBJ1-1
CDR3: CASSLRTGKAFF
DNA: TGTGCCAGCAGTTTACGGACAGGGAAAGCTTTCTTT

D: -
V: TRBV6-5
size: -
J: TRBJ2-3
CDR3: CASRSPGTDTQYF
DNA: TGTGCCAGCAGGAGCCCAGGGACAGATACGCAGTATTTT

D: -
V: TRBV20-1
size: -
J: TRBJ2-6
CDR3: CSASSFSGANVLTF
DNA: TGCAGTGCTAGTTCCTTCTCTGGGGCCAACGTCCTGACTTTC

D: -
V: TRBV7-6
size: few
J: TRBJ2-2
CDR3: CASSTVTGELFF
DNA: TGTGCCAGCAGCACCGTTACCGGGGAGCTGTTTTTT

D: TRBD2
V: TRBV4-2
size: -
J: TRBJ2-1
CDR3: CASSQDHRGLAGEQFF
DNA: TGTGCCAGCAGCCAAGATCATAGGGGACTAGCAGGCGAGCAGTTCTTC

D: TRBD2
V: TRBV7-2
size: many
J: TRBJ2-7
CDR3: CASSLALAGGLYEQYF
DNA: TGTGCCAGCAGCTTAGCGCTAGCGGGAGGGCTCTACGAGCAGTACTTC

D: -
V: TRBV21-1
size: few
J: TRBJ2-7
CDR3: CASSKLVGRISSYYEQYF
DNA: TGTGCCAGCAGCAAGCTAGTAGGCCGCATCTCGTCCTACTACGAGCAGTACTTC

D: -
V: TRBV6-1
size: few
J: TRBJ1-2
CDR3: CASSLPWVRNNYGYTF
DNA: TGTGCCAGCAGTCTTCCGTGGGTCCGGAATAACTATGGCTACACCTTC

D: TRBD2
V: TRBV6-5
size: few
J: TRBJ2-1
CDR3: CASSPGLADTNEQFF
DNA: TGTGCCAGCAGTCCCGGACTAGCCGACACCAATGAGCAGTTCTTC

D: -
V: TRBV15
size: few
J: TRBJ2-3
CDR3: CATSRSVFDTQYF
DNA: TGTGCCACCAGCAGGAGTGTGTTCGATACGCAGTATTTT

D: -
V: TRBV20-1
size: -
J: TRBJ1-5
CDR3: CSASVSLAEPQHF
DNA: TGCAGTGCTAGTGTCAGCCTCGCTGAGCCCCAGCATTTT

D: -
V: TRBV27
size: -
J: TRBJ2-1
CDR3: CASSLGGVGYEQFF
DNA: TGTGCCAGCAGTTTAGGGGGAGTTGGTTATGAGCAGTTCTTC

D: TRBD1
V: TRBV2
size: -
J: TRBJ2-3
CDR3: CASRPPTGDTQYF
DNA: TGTGCCAGCAGGCCCCCGACAGGGGATACGCAGTATTTT

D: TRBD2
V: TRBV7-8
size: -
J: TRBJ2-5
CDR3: CASSYGGGMETQYF
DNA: TGTGCCAGCAGCTACGGCGGGGGGATGGAGACCCAGTACTTC

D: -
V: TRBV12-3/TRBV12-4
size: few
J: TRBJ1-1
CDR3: CASSLMMNTEAFF
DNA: TGTGCCAGCAGTTTAATGATGAACACTGAAGCTTTCTTT

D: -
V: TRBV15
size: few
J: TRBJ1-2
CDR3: CATSSPGWGKLDGYTF
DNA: TGTGCCACCAGCAGCCCGGGGTGGGGTAAACTCGATGGCTACACCTTC

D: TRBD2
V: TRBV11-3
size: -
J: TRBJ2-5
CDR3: CASSDGTSVSETQYF
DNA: TGTGCCAGTAGCGATGGGACTAGCGTCTCGGAGACCCAGTACTTC

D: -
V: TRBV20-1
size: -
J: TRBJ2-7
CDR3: CSARPREFLYEQYF
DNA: TGCAGTGCTAGACCGAGGGAGTTCCTCTACGAGCAGTACTTC

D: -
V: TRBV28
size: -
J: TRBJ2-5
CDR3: CASTPGSGQETQYF
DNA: TGTGCCAGCACCCCAGGTAGCGGCCAAGAGACCCAGTACTTC

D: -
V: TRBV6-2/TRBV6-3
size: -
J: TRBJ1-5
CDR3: CASSYPGAANSNQPQHF
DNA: TGTGCCAGCAGCTACCCTGGGGCAGCAAATAGCAATCAGCCCCAGCATTTT

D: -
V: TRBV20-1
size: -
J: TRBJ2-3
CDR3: CSARDWDPTDTQYF
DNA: TGCAGTGCTAGAGATTGGGATCCCACAGATACGCAGTATTTT

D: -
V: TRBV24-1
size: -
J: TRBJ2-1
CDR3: CATIDFQGDEQFF
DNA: TGTGCCACCATTGATTTTCAGGGCGATGAGCAGTTCTTC

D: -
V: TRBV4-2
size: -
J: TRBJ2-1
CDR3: CASSQVGGDNEQFF
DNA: TGTGCCAGCAGCCAAGTTGGCGGGGACAATGAGCAGTTCTTC

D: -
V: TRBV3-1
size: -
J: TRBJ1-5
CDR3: CASSPQTGNQPQHF
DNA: TGTGCCAGCAGCCCGCAAACAGGGAATCAGCCCCAGCATTTT

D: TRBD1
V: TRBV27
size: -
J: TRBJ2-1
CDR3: CASSLWVGTGGVNEQFF
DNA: TGTGCCAGCAGTTTATGGGTAGGGACAGGGGGTGTGAATGAGCAGTTCTTC

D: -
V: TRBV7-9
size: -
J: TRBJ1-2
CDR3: CASSSGGERGYTF
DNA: TGCGCCAGCAGCTCAGGAGGGGAGCGTGGCTACACCTTC

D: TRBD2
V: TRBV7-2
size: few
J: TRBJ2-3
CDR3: CASSVAGVPDTQYF
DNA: TGTGCCAGCAGCGTAGCGGGAGTGCCAGATACGCAGTATTTT

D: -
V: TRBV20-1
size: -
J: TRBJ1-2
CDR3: CSAARGYGYTF
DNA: TGCAGTGCCGCGAGGGGCTATGGCTACACCTTC

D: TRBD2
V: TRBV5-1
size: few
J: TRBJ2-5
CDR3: CASSLGVTSPQETQYF
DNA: TGCGCCAGCAGCTTGGGGGTGACTAGCCCCCAAGAGACCCAGTACTTC